This is a list of T cell receptor beta chains from one sample in a study of cytomegalovirus exposure and HLA in healthy donors. TCRdb's table, derived via immunoSEQ multiplex PCR, lists solely in-frame clones and lacks some. This sample carries over 110,000 clones, around 79% of them seen once, and the ten largest clones take about 0.91%. Sequenced: PBMCs. Source of these receptors: a man between 18 and 35 years old in good health and CMV-seronegative. Each CDR3 is given with its conserved first and last residue. A D gene is named only where the DNA matches it firmly. Part of the rows lack a size; the others show once, few, many or a class for expanded clones.

cdr3_length | d_call | j_call | clone_size | v_call | cdr3_nt | cdr3_aa
14 | - | TRBJ2-4 | - | TRBV5-6 | TGTGCCAGCAGGCCCCGAGGGACCAAAAACATTCAGTACTTC | CASRPRGTKNIQYF
13 | - | TRBJ1-1 | - | TRBV4-2 | TGTGCCAGCAGCCAAGTCTCCGGGACTGAAGCTTTCTTT | CASSQVSGTEAFF
13 | - | TRBJ1-1 | - | TRBV29-1 | TGCAGCGTTGAGGGTTCGGAGATCCTCGAAGCTTTCTTT | CSVEGSEILEAFF
15 | TRBD1 | TRBJ1-4 | - | TRBV5-4 | TGTGCCAGCAGCTTGGCGGGACAGCGTAATGAAAAACTGTTTTTT | CASSLAGQRNEKLFF
12 | - | TRBJ1-5 | - | TRBV6-5 | TGTGCCAGCCCACAGAAGGATCAGCCCCAGCATTTT | CASPQKDQPQHF
16 | TRBD1 | TRBJ2-2 | once | TRBV18 | TGTGCCAGCTCACCGGACAGGGGAACGAACACCGGGGAGCTGTTTTTT | CASSPDRGTNTGELFF
16 | TRBD2 | TRBJ2-5 | - | TRBV19 | TGTGCCAGTAGCATACTAGCGGGGGCCGAACAAGAGACCCAGTACTTC | CASSILAGAEQETQYF
16 | TRBD1 | TRBJ2-3 | - | TRBV7-3 | TGTGCCAGCAGCTTAGGCGCGGGACAGGGCACAGATACGCAGTATTTT | CASSLGAGQGTDTQYF
17 | TRBD2 | TRBJ2-7 | once | TRBV5-1 | TGCGCCAGCACCGCCCTGGGACTAGCGGGGGGAGAAGGGGAGCAGTACTTC | CASTALGLAGGEGEQYF
14 | - | TRBJ1-6 | - | TRBV19 | TGTGCCAGTACCAATGGGGGGGGCTTTTCACCCCTCCACTTT | CASTNGGGFSPLHF
16 | - | TRBJ2-7 | few | TRBV4-3 | TGCGCCAGCAGCCAAGCGCCGGGACAAGCCTCCTACGAGCAGTACTTC | CASSQAPGQASYEQYF
14 | - | TRBJ2-5 | - | TRBV28 | TGTGCCAGCAGTACTAGAACCTATAAAGAGACCCAGTACTTC | CASSTRTYKETQYF
15 | - | TRBJ1-2 | - | TRBV11-2 | TGTGCCAGCAGCTTAGATCCCAGGACAGTACATGGCTACACCTTC | CASSLDPRTVHGYTF